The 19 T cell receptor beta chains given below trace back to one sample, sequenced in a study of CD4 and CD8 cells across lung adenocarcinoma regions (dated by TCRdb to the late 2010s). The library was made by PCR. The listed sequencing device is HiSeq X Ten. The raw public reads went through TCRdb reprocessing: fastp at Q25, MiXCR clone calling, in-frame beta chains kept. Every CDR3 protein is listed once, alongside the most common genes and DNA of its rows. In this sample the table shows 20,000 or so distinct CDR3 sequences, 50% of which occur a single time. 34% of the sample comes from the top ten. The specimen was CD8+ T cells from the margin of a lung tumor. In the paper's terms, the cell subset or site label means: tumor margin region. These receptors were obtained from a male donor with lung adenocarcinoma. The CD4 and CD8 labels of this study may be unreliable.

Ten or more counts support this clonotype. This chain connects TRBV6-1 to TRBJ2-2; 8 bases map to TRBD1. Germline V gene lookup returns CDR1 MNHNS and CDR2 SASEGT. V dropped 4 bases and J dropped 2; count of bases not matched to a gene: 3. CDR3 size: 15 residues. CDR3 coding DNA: TGTGCCAGCAGTGGGGACAGGTCTAACACCGGGGAGCTGTTTTTT. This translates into CASSGDRSNTGELFF.

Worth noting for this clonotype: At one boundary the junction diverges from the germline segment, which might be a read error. In DNA form, the CDR3 reads TGTGCCAGCAGGGAAGCCGGGGCAGGGGACGGGGATACGCAGTATTTT. Encoded protein: CASREAGAGDGDTQYF. The gene calls are TRBV6-1 and TRBJ2-3, with D possibly being TRBD1 (6 bases). CDR3 length: 16 amino acids. Germline lookup yields CDR1 MNHNS and CDR2 SASEGT.

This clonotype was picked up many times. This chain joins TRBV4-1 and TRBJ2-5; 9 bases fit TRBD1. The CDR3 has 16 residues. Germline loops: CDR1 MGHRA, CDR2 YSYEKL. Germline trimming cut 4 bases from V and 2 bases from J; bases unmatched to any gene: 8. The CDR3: CASSRPGTGTQETQYF. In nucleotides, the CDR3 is TGCGCCAGCAGCCGCCCCGGGACAGGGACTCAAGAGACCCAGTACTTC.

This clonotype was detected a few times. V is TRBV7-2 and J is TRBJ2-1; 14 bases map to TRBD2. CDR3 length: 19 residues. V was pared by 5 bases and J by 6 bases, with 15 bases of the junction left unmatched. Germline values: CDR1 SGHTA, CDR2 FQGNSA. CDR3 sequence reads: CASSTRNRLAGGIGNEQFF. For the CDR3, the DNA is TGTGCCAGCAGCACTCGAAATCGACTAGCGGGGGGGATTGGCAATGAGCAGTTCTTC. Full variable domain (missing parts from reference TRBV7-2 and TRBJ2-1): GAGVSQSPSNKVTEKGKDVELRCDPISGHTALYWYRQSLGQGLEFLIYFQGNSAPDKSGLPSDRFSAERTGGSVSTLTIQRTQQEDSAVYLCASSTRNRLAGGIGNEQFFGPGTRLTVL.

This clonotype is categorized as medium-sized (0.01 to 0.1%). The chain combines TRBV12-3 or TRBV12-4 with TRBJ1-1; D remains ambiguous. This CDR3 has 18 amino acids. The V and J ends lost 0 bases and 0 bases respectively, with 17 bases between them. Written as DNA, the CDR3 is TGTGCCAGCAGTTTAGCGCAGACGTTAGCGGGGATGAACACTGAAGCTTTCTTT. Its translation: CASSLAQTLAGMNTEAFF.

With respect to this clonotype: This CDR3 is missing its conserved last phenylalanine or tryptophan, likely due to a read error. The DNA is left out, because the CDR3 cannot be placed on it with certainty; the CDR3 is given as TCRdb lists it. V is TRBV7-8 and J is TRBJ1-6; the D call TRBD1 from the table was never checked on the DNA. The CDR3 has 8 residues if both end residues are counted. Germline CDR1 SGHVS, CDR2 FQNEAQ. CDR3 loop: CASNPIGT.

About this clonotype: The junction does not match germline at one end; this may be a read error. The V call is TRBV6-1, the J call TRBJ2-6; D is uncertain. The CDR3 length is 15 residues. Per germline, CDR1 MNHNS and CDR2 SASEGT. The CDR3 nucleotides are TGTGCCAGCGGGCTAGTCGCTCCGGGCGCCTACGTGCTGACTTTC. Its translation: CASGLVAPGAYVLTF.

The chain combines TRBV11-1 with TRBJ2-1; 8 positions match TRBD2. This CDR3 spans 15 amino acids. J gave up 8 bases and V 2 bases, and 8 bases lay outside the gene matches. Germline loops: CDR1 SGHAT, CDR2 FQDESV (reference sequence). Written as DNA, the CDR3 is TGTGCCAGCAGCTTATCCAGCGGGAGCCTATATGAGCAGTTCTTC. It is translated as CASSLSSGSLYEQFF.

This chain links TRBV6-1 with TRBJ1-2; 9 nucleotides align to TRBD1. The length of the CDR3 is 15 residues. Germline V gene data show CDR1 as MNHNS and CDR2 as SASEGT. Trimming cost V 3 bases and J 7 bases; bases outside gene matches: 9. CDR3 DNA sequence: TGTGCCAGCAGTGAGGACAGGGGACTCTCGGCTGGCTACACCTTC. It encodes CASSEDRGLSAGYTF.

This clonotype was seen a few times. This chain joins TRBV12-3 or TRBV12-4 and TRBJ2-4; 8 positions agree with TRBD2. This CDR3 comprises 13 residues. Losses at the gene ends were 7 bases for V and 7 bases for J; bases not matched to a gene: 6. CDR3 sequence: CASTRGGLNIQYF. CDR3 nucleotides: TGTGCCAGCACCCGGGGGGGGCTGAACATTCAGTACTTC.

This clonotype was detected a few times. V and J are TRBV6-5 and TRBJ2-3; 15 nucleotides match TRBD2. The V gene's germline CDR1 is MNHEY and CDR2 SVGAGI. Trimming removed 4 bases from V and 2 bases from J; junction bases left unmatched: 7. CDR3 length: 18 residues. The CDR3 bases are TGTGCCAGCAGTTCCGCGGGACTAGCGGGAGGCACCACAGATACGCAGTATTTT. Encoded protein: CASSSAGLAGGTTDTQYF.

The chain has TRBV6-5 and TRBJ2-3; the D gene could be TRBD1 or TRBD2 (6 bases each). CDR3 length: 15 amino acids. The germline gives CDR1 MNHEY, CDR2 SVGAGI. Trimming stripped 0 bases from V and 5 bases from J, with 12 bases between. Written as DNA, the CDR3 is TGTGCCAGCAGTTACTCAGGGGGGCTGGGAGATACGCAGTATTTT. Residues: CASSYSGGLGDTQYF.

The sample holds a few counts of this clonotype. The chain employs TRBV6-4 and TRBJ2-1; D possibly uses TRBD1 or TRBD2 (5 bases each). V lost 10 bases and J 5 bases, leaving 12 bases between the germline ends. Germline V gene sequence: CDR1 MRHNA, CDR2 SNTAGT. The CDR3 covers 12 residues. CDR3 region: CAITGTHNEQFF. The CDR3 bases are TGTGCCATAACCGGGACCCACAATGAGCAGTTCTTC.

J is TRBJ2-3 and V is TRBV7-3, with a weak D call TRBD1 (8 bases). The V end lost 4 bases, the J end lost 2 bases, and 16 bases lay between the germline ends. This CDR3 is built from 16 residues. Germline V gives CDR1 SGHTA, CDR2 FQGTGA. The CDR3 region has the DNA TGTGCCAGCAGCTCACAGGGGGGAGGGATCACAGATACGCAGTATTTT. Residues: CASSSQGGGITDTQYF.

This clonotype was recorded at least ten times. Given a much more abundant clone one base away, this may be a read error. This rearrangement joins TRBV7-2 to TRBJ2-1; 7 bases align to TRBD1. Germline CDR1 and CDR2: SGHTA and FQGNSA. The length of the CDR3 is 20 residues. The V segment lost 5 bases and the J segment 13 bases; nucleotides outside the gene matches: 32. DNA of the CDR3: TGTGCCAGCAGCCTGTTAGTGGGGGCTGGGACAGTCACCCGTACGGAGACCCAGTTCTTC. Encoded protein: CASSLLVGAGTVTRTETQFF.

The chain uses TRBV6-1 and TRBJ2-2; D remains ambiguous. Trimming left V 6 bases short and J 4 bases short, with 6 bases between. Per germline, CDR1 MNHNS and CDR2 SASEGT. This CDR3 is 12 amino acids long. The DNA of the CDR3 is TGTGCCAGCAGGTGGGCCACCGGGGAGCTGTTTTTT. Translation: CASRWATGELFF.

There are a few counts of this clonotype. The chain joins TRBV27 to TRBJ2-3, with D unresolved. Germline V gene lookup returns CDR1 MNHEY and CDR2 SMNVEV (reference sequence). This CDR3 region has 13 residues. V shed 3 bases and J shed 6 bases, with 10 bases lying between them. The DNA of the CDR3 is TGTGCCAGCAGTTTTGGGCCGTGGGATACGCAGTATTTT. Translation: CASSFGPWDTQYF.

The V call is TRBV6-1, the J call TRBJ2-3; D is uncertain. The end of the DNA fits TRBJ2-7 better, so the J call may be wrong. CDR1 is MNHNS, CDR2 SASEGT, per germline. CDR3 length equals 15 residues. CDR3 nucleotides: TGTGCCAGCTCCCACGTCGGCCGAGACGAAGATACGCAGTACTTC. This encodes CASSHVGRDEDTQYF.

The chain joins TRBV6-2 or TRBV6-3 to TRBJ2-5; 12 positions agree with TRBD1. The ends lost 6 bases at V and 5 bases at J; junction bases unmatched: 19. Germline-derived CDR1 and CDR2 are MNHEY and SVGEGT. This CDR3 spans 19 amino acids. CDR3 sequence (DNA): TGTGCCAGCAGGGGACAGGGGGCATCAAGCGGGAGTCCCTGGGAGACCCAGTACTTC. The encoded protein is CASRGQGASSGSPWETQYF.